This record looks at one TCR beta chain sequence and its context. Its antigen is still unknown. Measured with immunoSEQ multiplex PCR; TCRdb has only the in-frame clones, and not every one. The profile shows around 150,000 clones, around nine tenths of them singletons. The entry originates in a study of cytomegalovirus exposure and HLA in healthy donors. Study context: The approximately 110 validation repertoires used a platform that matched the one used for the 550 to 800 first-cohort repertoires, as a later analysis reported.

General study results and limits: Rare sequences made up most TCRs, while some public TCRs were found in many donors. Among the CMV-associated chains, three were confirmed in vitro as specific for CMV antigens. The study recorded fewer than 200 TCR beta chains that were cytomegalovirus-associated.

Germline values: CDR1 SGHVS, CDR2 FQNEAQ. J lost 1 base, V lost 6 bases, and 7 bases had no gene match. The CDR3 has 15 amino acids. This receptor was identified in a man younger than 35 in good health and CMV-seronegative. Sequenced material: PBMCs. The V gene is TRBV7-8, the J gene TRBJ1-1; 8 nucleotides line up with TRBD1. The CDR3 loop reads CASRPLTGANTEAFF. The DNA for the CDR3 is TGTGCCAGCAGACCCCTGACAGGGGCGAACACTGAAGCTTTCTTT.